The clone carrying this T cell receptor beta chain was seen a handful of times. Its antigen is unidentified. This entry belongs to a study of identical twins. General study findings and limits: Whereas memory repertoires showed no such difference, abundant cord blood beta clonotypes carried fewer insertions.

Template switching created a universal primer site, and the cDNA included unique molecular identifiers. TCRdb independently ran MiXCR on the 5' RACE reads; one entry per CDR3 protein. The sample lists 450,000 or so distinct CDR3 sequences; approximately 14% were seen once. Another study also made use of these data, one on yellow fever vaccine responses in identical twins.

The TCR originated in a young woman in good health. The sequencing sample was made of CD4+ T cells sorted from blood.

The CDR3 region has the DNA TGCGCCAGCAGCTTGTCCACTAGCGGGGAGACAGATACGCAGTATTTT. This encodes CASSLSTSGETDTQYF. This chain joins TRBV5-1 and TRBJ2-3; 10 bases align to TRBD2. Germline V gene lookup returns CDR1 SGHRS and CDR2 YFSETQ. Trimming cost V 1 base and J 3 bases; bases outside gene matches: 5. The CDR3 length is 16 residues.